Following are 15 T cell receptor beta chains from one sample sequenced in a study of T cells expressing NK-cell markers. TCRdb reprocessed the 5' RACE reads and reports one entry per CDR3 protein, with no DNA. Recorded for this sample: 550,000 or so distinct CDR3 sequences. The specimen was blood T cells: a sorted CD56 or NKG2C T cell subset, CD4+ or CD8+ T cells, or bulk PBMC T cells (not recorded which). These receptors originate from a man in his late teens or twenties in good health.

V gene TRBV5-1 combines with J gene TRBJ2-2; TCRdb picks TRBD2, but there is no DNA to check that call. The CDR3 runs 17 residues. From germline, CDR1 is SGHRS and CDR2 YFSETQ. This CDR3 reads CASSYGTSGKRTGELFF. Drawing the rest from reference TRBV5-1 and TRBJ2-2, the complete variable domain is KAGVTQTPRYLIKTRGQQVTLSCSPISGHRSVSWYQQTPGQGLQFLFEYFSETQRNKGNFPGRFSGRQFSNSRSEMNVSTLELGDSALYLCASSYGTSGKRTGELFFGEGSRLTVL.

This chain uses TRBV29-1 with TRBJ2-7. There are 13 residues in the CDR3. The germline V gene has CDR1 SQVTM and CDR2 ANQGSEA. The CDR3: CSVAGGSSYEQYF.

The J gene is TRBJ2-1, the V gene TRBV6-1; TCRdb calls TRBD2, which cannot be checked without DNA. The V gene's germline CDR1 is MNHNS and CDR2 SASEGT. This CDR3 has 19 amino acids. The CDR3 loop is CASSQPGLAGGLTNNEQFF.

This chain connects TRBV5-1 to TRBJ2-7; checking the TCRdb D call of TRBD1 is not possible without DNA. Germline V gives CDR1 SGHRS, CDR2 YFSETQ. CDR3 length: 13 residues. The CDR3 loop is CASSWGQDYEQYF.

Here the CDR3 reads CASKRGTGTDEQYF. V gene TRBV11-1 combines with J gene TRBJ2-7; lacking DNA, the TRBD1 call made by TCRdb goes unchecked. CDR3 size: 14 residues. The germline gives CDR1 SGHAT, CDR2 FQDESV (reference sequence). The whole variable domain, filled in from reference TRBV11-1 and TRBJ2-7, reads EAEVAQSPRYKITEKSQAVAFWCDPISGHATLYWYRQILGQGPELLVQFQDESVVDDSQLPKDRFSAERLKGVDSTLKIQPAELGDSAMYLCASKRGTGTDEQYFGPGTRLTVT.

The CDR3 region is CASSYVAGTDTQYF. The chain joins TRBV6-5 to TRBJ2-3; TCRdb's assignment of TRBD2 cannot be checked, as there is no DNA. The CDR3 loop spans 14 amino acids. Germline CDR1 reads MNHEY; CDR2 reads SVGAGI.

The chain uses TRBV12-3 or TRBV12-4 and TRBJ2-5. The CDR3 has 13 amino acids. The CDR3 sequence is CASSMTGSETQYF.

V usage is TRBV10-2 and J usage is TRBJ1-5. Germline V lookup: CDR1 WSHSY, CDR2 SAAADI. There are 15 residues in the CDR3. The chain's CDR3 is CASSQPRNSNQPQHF.

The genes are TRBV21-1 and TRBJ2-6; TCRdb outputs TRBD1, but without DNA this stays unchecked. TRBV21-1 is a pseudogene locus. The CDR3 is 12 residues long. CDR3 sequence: CARPGSANVLTF.

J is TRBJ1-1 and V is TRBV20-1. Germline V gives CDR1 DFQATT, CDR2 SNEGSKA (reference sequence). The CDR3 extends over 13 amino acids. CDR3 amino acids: CSASSDTNTEAFF.

CDR3 sequence: CASSGLIISYNEQFF. The rearrangement links TRBV6-1 to TRBJ2-1; TCRdb's D call of TRBD2 is untestable without DNA. The CDR3 is 15 residues long. Germline CDR1 is MNHNS and CDR2 is SASEGT.

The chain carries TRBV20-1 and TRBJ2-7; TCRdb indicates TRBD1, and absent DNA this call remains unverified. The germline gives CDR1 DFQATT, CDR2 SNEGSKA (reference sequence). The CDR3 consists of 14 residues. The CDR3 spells CSARLTGGRYEQYF.

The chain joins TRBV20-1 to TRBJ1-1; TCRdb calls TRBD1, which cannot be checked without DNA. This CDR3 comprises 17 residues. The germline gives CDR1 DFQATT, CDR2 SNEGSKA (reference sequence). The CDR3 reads CSARGDRGRRLVTEAFF.

CDR3: CASSFDLGSETQYF. This chain links TRBV4-3 with TRBJ2-5. Germline V gene lookup returns CDR1 LGHNA and CDR2 YSLEER. The CDR3 loop spans 14 amino acids.

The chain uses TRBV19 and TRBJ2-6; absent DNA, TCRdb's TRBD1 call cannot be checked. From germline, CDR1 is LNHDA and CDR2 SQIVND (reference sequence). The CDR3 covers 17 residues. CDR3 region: CASSPRQGISGANVLTF.